Listed below are T cell receptor beta chains from one sample, sequenced in a study of blood T cell repertoires in COVID-19. TCRdb keeps only in-frame clones here, not all; method: immunoSEQ multiplex PCR. Of over 85,000 clones listed, 75% to 85% are singletons. Material: peripheral blood. The receptor set was obtained from a human donor in a cohort sampled during active COVID-19. The CDR3 runs from the conserved cysteine through the conserved F or W. Fields, in order: V gene, clone size, J gene, D gene, CDR3 protein, CDR3 DNA. D genes are given only for firm matches. A clone size is listed for some rows: how often the clone was seen (once, few, many), or a class if it is expanded.

>TRBV9|.|TRBJ2-1|.
CASSVAGGTYEQFF
TGTGCCAGCAGCGTAGCCGGCGGGACTTACGAGCAGTTCTTC
>TRBV6-5|.|TRBJ2-5|.
CASSFAGTQETQYF
TGTGCCAGCAGTTTCGCCGGGACTCAAGAGACCCAGTACTTC
>TRBV28|.|TRBJ2-7|.
CASSGTGTSGIYEQYF
TGTGCCAGCAGTGGAACCGGGACAAGTGGTATCTACGAGCAGTACTTC
>TRBV28|.|TRBJ2-5|.
CASTPMGLHQETQYF
TGTGCCAGCACCCCCATGGGGCTCCACCAAGAGACCCAGTACTTC
>TRBV5-1|.|TRBJ2-5|.
CASSLDSPVQETQYF
TGCGCCAGCAGCTTGGACTCGCCGGTCCAAGAGACCCAGTACTTC
>TRBV7-7|.|TRBJ2-1|TRBD2
CASSPGAGSHNEQFF
TGTGCTAGCAGCCCGGGAGCGGGATCCCACAATGAGCAGTTCTTC
>TRBV7-9|.|TRBJ2-5|.
CASSLGATQETQYF
TGTGCCAGCAGCTTAGGGGCCACGCAAGAGACCCAGTACTTC
>TRBV11-2|.|TRBJ2-2|TRBD1
CASSWGTGVGELFF
TGTGCCAGCAGCTGGGGGACAGGGGTCGGGGAGCTGTTTTTT
>TRBV19|once|TRBJ2-7|.
CASSNRDISYEQYF
TGTGCCAGTAGTAACCGGGACATCTCCTACGAGCAGTACTTC
>TRBV19|.|TRBJ2-1|TRBD2
CASSIGGLAGGLGDNEQFF
TGTGCCAGTAGTATAGGCGGACTAGCGGGAGGGCTGGGGGACAATGAGCAGTTCTTC
>TRBV6-1|.|TRBJ1-1|.
CASSEVRGRTEAFF
TGTGCCAGCAGTGAAGTCAGGGGAAGGACTGAAGCTTTCTTT
>TRBV19|once|TRBJ2-7|TRBD1
CASSSRDRGLYEQYF
TGTGCCAGTAGTTCGAGGGACAGGGGGCTTTACGAGCAGTACTTC
>TRBV3-1/TRBV3-2|.|TRBJ2-5|.
CASSQDWPQKEETQYF
TGTGCCAGCAGCCAAGATTGGCCGCAGAAAGAAGAGACCCAGTACTTC
>TRBV3-1/TRBV3-2|.|TRBJ2-5|.
CASSQSRLGGQYF
TGTGCCAGCAGCCAAAGCAGGTTGGGGGGCCAGTACTTC
>TRBV7-6|.|TRBJ1-1|.
CASSLLQGGYAEAFF
TGTGCCAGCAGCTTATTACAGGGAGGGTATGCTGAAGCTTTCTTT
>TRBV6-5|.|TRBJ2-7|TRBD2
CASSLAGVYEQYF
TGTGCCAGCAGCCTAGCGGGAGTCTACGAGCAGTACTTC
>TRBV10-3|.|TRBJ2-7|.
CAISGSEQGMWRYF
TGTGCCATCAGTGGGAGTGAACAGGGCATGTGGCGGTACTTC
>TRBV27|.|TRBJ2-7|.
CASSLRGRVSYEQYF
TGTGCCAGCAGTTTGCGGGGGCGAGTATCCTACGAGCAGTACTTC
>TRBV6-2/TRBV6-3|.|TRBJ2-5|TRBD2
CASSYSTSDPSQETQYF
TGTGCCAGCAGTTACTCGACTAGCGATCCATCCCAAGAGACCCAGTACTTC
>TRBV9|.|TRBJ2-1|TRBD2
CASSVDGLADYNEQFF
TGTGCCAGCAGCGTAGATGGGCTAGCGGATTACAATGAGCAGTTCTTC
>TRBV10-3|.|TRBJ1-2|.
CAIKGEGYGYTF
TGTGCCATCAAGGGGGAGGGCTATGGCTACACCTTC
>TRBV5-6|.|TRBJ2-7|TRBD1
CASSLGQGANEQYF
TGTGCCAGCAGCTTGGGCCAGGGGGCCAACGAGCAGTACTTC
>TRBV2|.|TRBJ2-2|.
CASSVSLAGTGELFF
TGTGCCAGCAGTGTATCCCTAGCCGGCACCGGGGAGCTGTTTTTT
>TRBV6-4|.|TRBJ2-1|TRBD1
CASSVDRGSSYNEQFF
TGTGCCAGCAGTGTGGACAGGGGTAGCTCCTACAATGAGCAGTTCTTC